This TCR beta chain derives from a study of early T cells in non-severe SARS-CoV-2 infection. Findings and caveats of the study: Matching against VDJdb likely underestimated virus-specific expansions, favoring anti-spike CD8.

In its sample, this clonotype was seen many times. Its target is unknown. The CDR3 has 15 residues. V lost 5 bases to trimming and J lost 0 bases, with 11 bases between them. The V gene's germline CDR1 is SEHNR and CDR2 FQNEAQ (reference sequence). Individual cDNA molecules were tagged with unique molecular identifiers, the study reported. TCRdb reanalysed the 5' RACE reads using MiXCR and keeps one entry per CDR3 protein. Seen here are 65,000 to 85,000 distinct CDR3 sequences, more than 10% observed once, and the top ten hold around 1.1%. The chain employs TRBV7-9 and TRBJ2-1, with a weak D call TRBD2 (5 bases). Sequencing used whole blood. The sequence was obtained from an adult who was a healthcare worker with PCR-confirmed SARS-CoV-2 infection or an uninfected control (not recorded which). Written as DNA, the CDR3 is TGTGCCAGCAGCCATCTAGCTAGCTCCTACAATGAGCAGTTCTTC. Translation: CASSHLASSYNEQFF.